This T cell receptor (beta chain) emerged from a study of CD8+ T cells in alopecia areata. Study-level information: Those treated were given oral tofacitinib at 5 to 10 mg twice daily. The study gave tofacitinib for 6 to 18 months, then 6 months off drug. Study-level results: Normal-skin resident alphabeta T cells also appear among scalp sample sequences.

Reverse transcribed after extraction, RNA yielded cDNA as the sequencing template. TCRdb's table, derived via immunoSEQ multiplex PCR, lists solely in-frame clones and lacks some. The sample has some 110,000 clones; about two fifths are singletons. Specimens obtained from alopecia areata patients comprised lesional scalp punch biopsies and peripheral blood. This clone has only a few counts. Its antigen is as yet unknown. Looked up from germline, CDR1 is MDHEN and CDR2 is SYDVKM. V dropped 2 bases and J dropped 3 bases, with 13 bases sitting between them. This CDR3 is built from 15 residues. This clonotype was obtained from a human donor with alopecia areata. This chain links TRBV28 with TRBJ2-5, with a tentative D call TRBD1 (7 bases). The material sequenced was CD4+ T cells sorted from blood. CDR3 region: CASSLAGTAKETQYF. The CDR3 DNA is TGTGCCAGCAGTTTAGCGGGGACAGCCAAAGAGACCCAGTACTTC.